The clone carrying this T cell receptor beta chain showed up many times. Its antigen is not known. The source of the sample is a study of regulatory T cells in long-lasting Graves disease. V lost 6 bases to trimming and J lost 1 base, with 16 bases between them. CDR1 is SNHLY, CDR2 FYNNEI, per germline. This CDR3 is built from 15 residues. Time point described: newly diagnosed GD, antithyroid drugs for less than 3 months. The TCR library was made from RNA that had been extracted from PBMCs in TRIzol. For TCR beta, libraries came from iRepertoire HTBI primers and Arm-PCR of CDR3 regions. TCRdb fed the multiplex PCR reads into MiXCR, producing one record per CDR3 protein. The table lists approximately 470,000 distinct CDR3 sequences, 15% to 20% of them singletons. The study's findings and limits: Under persistent disease, TRBV28, TRBJ1-2 and TRBJ2-5 were used preferentially.

The same sample was also studied in work on T cells in Graves' hyperthyroidism and ophthalmopathy. That work states: Newly diagnosed hyperthyroidism, duration under 2 months, in patients aged 18 to 65. Blood samples included most of the expanded thyroid clonotypes exceeding 0.001.

This receptor was taken from a man aged 40-50 years with Graves disease. The starting material was peripheral blood mononuclear cells (PBMCs), obtained at new diagnosis, from a patient treated with antithyroid drugs. The chain couples TRBV2 to TRBJ2-7, with D perhaps given as TRBD1 or TRBD2 (9 bases each). The CDR3 protein is CASSAGGTGSYEQYF. The CDR3 bases are TGTGCCAGCAGCGCGGGGGGGACAGGGTCCTACGAGCAGTACTTC.